These T cell receptor beta chains were read from a single sample in a study of OX40 agonist ivuxolimab in advanced cancers. TCRdb's copy holds only in-frame clones and misses some; the assay was immunoSEQ multiplex PCR. This table has 80,000 to 95,000 clones, around 90% appearing once. The source was CD4+ or CD8+ T cells sorted from blood, collected in a trial of the OX40 agonist ivuxolimab. Every receptor here comes from an adult with an advanced solid tumor such as melanoma, head and neck, liver or kidney cancer. Both conserved end residues are part of each CDR3. Each record gives: J gene, D gene, V gene, clone size, CDR3 DNA, CDR3 protein. The D gene is left open where the match is weak. Size is stated for part of the rows, as once, few or many counts, or as a class when the clone is expanded.

TRBJ1-1,-,TRBV5-1,-,TGCGCCAGCAGCTTGGATGACGGGGGGGCGGCCACTGAAGCTTTCTTT,CASSLDDGGAATEAFF
TRBJ1-5,-,TRBV30,-,TGTGCCTGGAGTGTACCTGGGGGGCAATTAGGTCAGCCCCAGCATTTT,CAWSVPGGQLGQPQHF
TRBJ2-2,TRBD2,TRBV9,-,TGTGCCAGCAGCGTAGCTGCGGGAGCTTTCGGGGAGCTGTTTTTT,CASSVAAGAFGELFF
TRBJ1-5,TRBD1,TRBV6-5,-,TGTGCCAGCAAAAAAGGGACAGGGGACAATCAGCCCCAGCATTTT,CASKKGTGDNQPQHF
TRBJ2-7,TRBD1,TRBV27,once,TGTGCCAGCAGTTTAGAACCAGGGGGTTCCTACGAGCAGTACTTC,CASSLEPGGSYEQYF
TRBJ2-7,-,TRBV9,few,TGTGCCAGCAGCAAGGGGGTTGCACTCTACGAGCAGTACTTC,CASSKGVALYEQYF
TRBJ2-7,TRBD1,TRBV29-1,-,TGCAGCGGGAACAGGGGTCGCGAGCAGTACTTC,CSGNRGREQYF
TRBJ2-6,TRBD1,TRBV18,-,TGTGCCAGCTCACCAAGGACAGGGAGAACTGGGGCCAACGTCCTGACTTTC,CASSPRTGRTGANVLTF
TRBJ2-7,TRBD1,TRBV10-3,-,TGTGCCAGCGGGACAGGGGGCCATAACGAGCAGTACTTC,CASGTGGHNEQYF
TRBJ2-5,-,TRBV11-2,-,TGTGCCAGCAGGTTCTCCGGGAGAGGACAAGAGACCCAGTACTTC,CASRFSGRGQETQYF
TRBJ2-6,-,TRBV2,few,TGTGCCAGCAGCGCCTTCGGGGCCAACGTCCTGACTTTC,CASSAFGANVLTF
TRBJ2-7,-,TRBV5-1,-,TGCGCCAGCAGCTCCGATTTGAAGTACTTC,CASSSDLKYF
TRBJ2-5,-,TRBV7-7,-,TGTGCTAGCAGCTCCGGTGGGGAGACCCAGTACTTC,CASSSGGETQYF
TRBJ2-5,TRBD1,TRBV2,-,TGTGCCAGCGGCCGGGACAGGGAACAGACCCAGTACTTC,CASGRDREQTQYF
TRBJ1-3,-,TRBV5-1,-,TGCGCCAGCAGCTTGGGAGCTTCTGGAAACACCATATATTTT,CASSLGASGNTIYF
TRBJ1-2,-,TRBV5-5,once,TGTGCCAGCACCGACAATTACCAAGGCTACACCTTC,CASTDNYQGYTF
TRBJ2-2,-,TRBV9,-,TGTGCCAGCAGCCCCGGTTGGGCACGCTCCGGGGAGCTGTTTTTT,CASSPGWARSGELFF
TRBJ2-1,TRBD2,TRBV11-2,once,TGTGCCAGCCGCGGATCGCTAGCGGGGGGCTTCTACAATGAGCAGTTCTTC,CASRGSLAGGFYNEQFF
TRBJ2-3,-,TRBV7-3,-,TGTGCCAGCAGCCCGAGCCATAGCTCGGATACGCAGTATTTT,CASSPSHSSDTQYF
TRBJ2-3,TRBD2,TRBV10-2,-,TGCGCCAGCAGAGAGTGGGCGGGAGGCACAGATACGCAGTATTTT,CASREWAGGTDTQYF
TRBJ1-5,TRBD1,TRBV4-1,-,TGCGCCAGCAGTCAACAGGGGGGGAATCAGCCCCAGCATTTT,CASSQQGGNQPQHF
TRBJ2-7,TRBD2,TRBV27,-,TGTGCCAGCAGACTAGCGGCTTTCACTGATCGGAGCTCCTACGAGCAGTACTTC,CASRLAAFTDRSSYEQYF
TRBJ2-7,TRBD1,TRBV6-5,-,TGTGCCAGCAGGGAGGGACAGGAAATCTACGAGCAGTACTTC,CASREGQEIYEQYF
TRBJ1-2,-,TRBV14,-,TGTGCCAGCAGCTCCTCTCGACGGAGCTATGGCTACACCTTC,CASSSSRRSYGYTF
TRBJ1-5,-,TRBV27,-,TGTGCCAGCAGTTCTCCTGGAAACAATCAGCCCCAGCATTTT,CASSSPGNNQPQHF
TRBJ2-6,TRBD2,TRBV7-9,-,TGTGCCAGCAGCTTAACCCTCGGGGGGGTTGGGGCCAACGTCCTGACTTTC,CASSLTLGGVGANVLTF
TRBJ1-5,TRBD1,TRBV11-1,-,TGTGCCAGCAGCTTAGGGACAGGGCGTCCCCAGCATTTT,CASSLGTGRPQHF
TRBJ2-2,TRBD1,TRBV5-4,-,TGTGCCAGCAGCTGGACAGGGGATGCCGGGGAGCTGTTTTTT,CASSWTGDAGELFF
TRBJ2-7,TRBD1,TRBV19,-,TGTGCCAGTAGCCTACAGGGGGCGTCCTACGAGCAGTACTTC,CASSLQGASYEQYF
TRBJ1-3,-,TRBV30,-,TGTGCCTGGAGTCGGGGCGCTAACTCTGGAAACACCATATATTTT,CAWSRGANSGNTIYF
TRBJ2-7,-,TRBV11-3,-,TGTGCCAGCAGCTTAGCTTTTGGTAGCGACTCCTACGAGCAGTACTTC,CASSLAFGSDSYEQYF
TRBJ1-3,-,TRBV4-1,-,TGCGCCAGCAGTCAAGCGCCAGTCTCTGGAAACACCATATATTTT,CASSQAPVSGNTIYF
TRBJ1-5,-,TRBV19,few,TGTGCCAGTAATCCGGGTGGCGATCAGCCCCAGCATTTT,CASNPGGDQPQHF
TRBJ2-5,TRBD2,TRBV7-9,-,TGTGCCAGCAGCTTAGAGCCGGGGGGGCAAGAGACCCAGTACTTC,CASSLEPGGQETQYF
TRBJ2-3,TRBD1,TRBV9,-,TGTGCCAGCAGCGTTACAGGGGGCTTGACAGATACGCAGTATTTT,CASSVTGGLTDTQYF
TRBJ2-2,-,TRBV7-3,-,TGTGCCAGCAGCTTAAATGGGCCGCCCACGGGCCTCGGGGAGCTGTTTTTT,CASSLNGPPTGLGELFF
TRBJ1-4,-,TRBV20-1,-,TGCAGTGCTTTCCGTAATGAAAAACTGTTTTTT,CSAFRNEKLFF
TRBJ2-6,TRBD1,TRBV5-1,-,TGCGCCAGCAGCTGGGACAGCTCTTCTGGGGCCAACGTCCTGACTTTC,CASSWDSSSGANVLTF
TRBJ1-4,TRBD1,TRBV19,-,TGTGCCAGTAGTATGACGGCCTCCGGGACAGGGGGCTTTGGGACTAATGAAAAACTGTTTTTT,CASSMTASGTGGFGTNEKLFF
TRBJ2-5,-,TRBV20-1,-,TGCAGTGCTAGAGTCCGGGAGACCCAGTACTTC,CSARVRETQYF
TRBJ1-5,TRBD1,TRBV2,-,TGTGCCAGCAGTGAGAACAGGGGGGGTCAGCCCCAGCATTTT,CASSENRGGQPQHF
TRBJ2-7,-,TRBV5-1,-,TGCGCCAGCAGTTCGACAGTACTATACGAGCAGTACTTC,CASSSTVLYEQYF
TRBJ2-7,TRBD1,TRBV7-7,few,TGTGCCAGCAGCTTAGCCGGGACAGGGAACGAGCAGTACTTC,CASSLAGTGNEQYF
TRBJ1-4,TRBD1,TRBV5-1,-,TGCGCCAGCAGCTTGGGACAGGGGGCAACTAATGAAAAACTGTTTTTT,CASSLGQGATNEKLFF
TRBJ2-3,-,TRBV5-4,-,TGTGCCAGCAGCGTTGACTGGACAGATACGCAGTATTTT,CASSVDWTDTQYF